This passage covers 5 T cell receptor beta chains from one sample sequenced in a study of T cell repertoires in cytomegalovirus infection. No antigen is known for these receptors. TCRdb re-analysed the reads in MiXCR, keeping a single row per CDR3 protein. The sample has hundreds of thousands of distinct CDR3 sequences, about 33% seen once; the top ten hold 15% to 20%. The starting material was cultured PBMCs, obtained from culture after CMV antigen stimulation. These TCRs come from a human donor in good health (CMV status not recorded). Some clones in this sample may be carry-over from other donors' samples.

This clonotype was seen at least ten times. The V gene is TRBV7-9, the J gene TRBJ2-6; D not certain. The CDR3 has 13 residues. Germline values: CDR1 SEHNR, CDR2 FQNEAQ (reference sequence). V dropped 4 bases and J dropped 4 bases, with 5 bases sitting between them. Here the CDR3 reads CASSWQGANVLTF. As DNA, the CDR3 is TGTGCCAGCAGCTGGCAGGGGGCCAACGTCCTGACTTTC.

There are a few counts of this clonotype. The gene calls are TRBV19 and TRBJ2-1; D unresolved. Germline V gene lookup returns CDR1 LNHDA and CDR2 SQIVND (reference sequence). V lost 6 bases and J lost 8, with 8 bases in between. This CDR3 region has 11 residues. Written as DNA, the CDR3 is TGTGCCAGTAGGGATTACTATGAGCAGTTCTTC. Encoded protein: CASRDYYEQFF. The entire variable domain, with the rest obtained from reference TRBV19 and TRBJ2-1, is as follows: DGGITQSPKYLFRKEGQNVTLSCEQNLNHDAMYWYRQDPGQGLRLIYYSQIVNDFQKGDIAEGYSVSREKKESFPLTVTSAQKNPTAFYLCASRDYYEQFFGPGTRLTVL.

V usage is TRBV5-4 and J usage is TRBJ2-3; D not certain. CDR1 is SGHNT, CDR2 YYREEE, per germline (reference sequence). Trimming left V 1 base short and J 8 bases short, with 11 bases between. This CDR3 spans 13 amino acids. DNA of the CDR3: TGTGCCAGCAGCTTGCGTTTGGGTGGTACGCAGTATTTT. This sequence encodes CASSLRLGGTQYF.

This clonotype was seen more than once but under ten times. The chain links TRBV11-2 to TRBJ2-2; D gene uncertain. V lost 0 bases and J 4 bases, leaving 6 bases between the germline ends. The CDR3 spans 14 residues. Per germline, CDR1 SGHAT and CDR2 FQNNGV. CDR3 nucleotides: TGTGCCAGCAGCTTAGATCTGTTCACCGGGGAGCTGTTTTTT. Protein: CASSLDLFTGELFF.

This clonotype was seen only a few times. The rearrangement joins TRBV9 to TRBJ2-3, with TRBD2 matching 8 bases. The CDR3 has 16 residues. V shed 4 bases and J 7 bases; nucleotides not matched to a gene: 14. Germline CDR1 reads SGDLS; CDR2 reads YYNGEE. The CDR3 DNA is TGTGCCAGCAGCCCCCTCTGGCAGCGGGAGCGAAATACGCAGTATTTT. The encoded protein is CASSPLWQRERNTQYF.